A selection of T cell receptor beta chains follows, all from one sample in a study of blood T cell repertoires in COVID-19. The assay was immunoSEQ multiplex PCR, and TCRdb's table has in-frame clones only and misses some. The sample holds 200,000 to 250,000 clones, approximately 83% seen once. The sample comprised peripheral blood. These TCRs come from a woman in her 30s with COVID-19, enrolled during active disease. Both conserved end residues are part of each CDR3. The D gene is left open where the match is weak. Rows give clone size only sometimes, using once, few, many, or a class for an expanded clone.

j_gene | v_gene | abundance | d_gene | CDR3nt | CDR3aa
TRBJ1-1 | TRBV11-2 | - | - | TGTGCCAGCAGCTTCGGGACTGAAGCTTTCTTT | CASSFGTEAFF
TRBJ1-5 | TRBV19 | - | TRBD1 | TGTGCCAGTTTGGACAGGGCGGGAGTTGAGGACCAGCATTTT | CASLDRAGVEDQHF
TRBJ1-2 | TRBV18 | - | - | TGTGCCAGCTCTCCCAAGGAAACAGGAAACTACACCTTC | CASSPKETGNYTF
TRBJ1-5 | TRBV7-9 | - | TRBD1 | TGTGCCAGCAGCTTAGTATCAGGGGGCGCTGATCAGCCCCAGCATTTT | CASSLVSGGADQPQHF
TRBJ2-1 | TRBV5-1 | - | - | TGCGCCAGCAGCCAGTCGGGGCGGGATCCAAATGAGCAGTTCTTC | CASSQSGRDPNEQFF
TRBJ2-7 | TRBV9 | - | TRBD2 | TGTGCCAGCAGCTATCGAGCGGGAGTGGGTTACGAGCAGTACTTC | CASSYRAGVGYEQYF
TRBJ1-6 | TRBV7-9 | - | - | TGTGCCAGCAGCTTAAAAGGGGTACAAAATTCACCCCTCCACTTT | CASSLKGVQNSPLHF
TRBJ2-2 | TRBV25-1 | - | TRBD2 | TGTGCCAGCAGTACTACACGCGGGGGGCGGACCGGGGAGCTGTTTTTT | CASSTTRGGRTGELFF
TRBJ2-7 | TRBV29-1 | few | - | TGCAGCGTTGAAGTACCGGGCTACGAGCAGTACTTC | CSVEVPGYEQYF
TRBJ2-2 | TRBV7-8 | - | - | TGTGCCAGCAGCTTAGCCGGACTATATACCGGGGAGCTGTTTTTT | CASSLAGLYTGELFF
TRBJ2-1 | TRBV12-3/TRBV12-4 | - | - | TGTGCCAGCAGTTTACTAGTATCTGAGCAGTTCTTC | CASSLLVSEQFF
TRBJ2-1 | TRBV7-3 | - | TRBD2 | TGTGCCAGCAGCCCATTTGGGGCGGGAGGATTCAACGACTACAATGAGCAGTTCTTC | CASSPFGAGGFNDYNEQFF
TRBJ2-2 | TRBV2 | - | - | TGTGCCAGCAGTGAACAGGGACTGAACACCGGGGAGCTGTTTTTT | CASSEQGLNTGELFF
TRBJ1-4 | TRBV19 | few | TRBD1 | TGTGCCAGTAGACGACAGGGTCGTAATGAAAAACTGTTTTTT | CASRRQGRNEKLFF
TRBJ2-5 | TRBV19 | - | TRBD1 | TGTGCCAGTAGTACAGGGACAGAAGAGACCCAGTACTTC | CASSTGTEETQYF
TRBJ1-6 | TRBV6-6 | - | TRBD1 | TGTGCCAGCAGTTACTCGGGACAGGTCCTCAGTTCACCCCTCCACTTT | CASSYSGQVLSSPLHF
TRBJ1-5 | TRBV28 | - | - | TGTGCCAGCAGTTTTTACAGGCTGAATCAGCCCCAGCATTTT | CASSFYRLNQPQHF
TRBJ1-6 | TRBV5-1 | - | TRBD1 | TGCGCCAGCAGCTTGGGACAGGGTAATTCACCCCTCCACTTT | CASSLGQGNSPLHF
TRBJ2-1 | TRBV7-3 | once | TRBD2 | TGTGCCAGCAGCTCCGGACTAGCGGGACCCTACAATGAGCAGTTCTTC | CASSSGLAGPYNEQFF
TRBJ2-1 | TRBV7-2 | - | TRBD2 | TGTGCCAGCAGCCCGGTTTGGGGGGGGTACAATGAGCAGTTCTTC | CASSPVWGGYNEQFF
TRBJ1-4 | TRBV6-5 | - | - | TGTGCCAGCAGTTTTCAGGGAGGGATTAATGAAAAACTGTTTTTT | CASSFQGGINEKLFF
TRBJ1-5 | TRBV6-4 | - | - | TGTGCCAGCAGTGGACAGCAGCCCCAGCATTTT | CASSGQQPQHF
TRBJ2-4 | TRBV7-9 | once | TRBD1 | TGTGCCAGCAGCACTCGGGACAGGGAAAACATTCAGTACTTC | CASSTRDRENIQYF
TRBJ2-2 | TRBV9 | once | TRBD1 | TGTGCCAGCAGCAACCCCCGGGACAGCACGAACACCGGGGAGCTGTTTTTT | CASSNPRDSTNTGELFF
TRBJ1-1 | TRBV11-1 | once | - | TGTGCCAGCAGCTTCTCGAACACTGAAGCTTTCTTT | CASSFSNTEAFF
TRBJ2-3 | TRBV13 | - | TRBD2 | TGTGCCAGCAGCTTAGTTGGGCGGGAGGCAGATACGCAGTATTTT | CASSLVGREADTQYF
TRBJ2-2 | TRBV9 | many | - | TGTGCCAGCAGCGTAGGAGGGACGAACACCGGGGAGCTGTTTTTT | CASSVGGTNTGELFF
TRBJ2-1 | TRBV6-2/TRBV6-3 | - | TRBD2 | TGTGCCAGCAGCCAACTAGCGGGTCCCGTGACCTACAATGAGCAGTTCTTC | CASSQLAGPVTYNEQFF
TRBJ2-1 | TRBV6-2/TRBV6-3 | - | TRBD2 | TGTGCCAGCAGTCCGGGACTAGCGGGGCACAATGAGCAGTTCTTC | CASSPGLAGHNEQFF
TRBJ1-2 | TRBV6-5 | - | TRBD1 | TGTGCCAGCAGGGATCGACAGGGTGTAGGGAACACCTTC | CASRDRQGVGNTF
TRBJ2-7 | TRBV21-1 | - | - | TGTGCCAGCAGCATCCCGGGAGGACCCTACGAGCAGTACTTC | CASSIPGGPYEQYF
TRBJ2-2 | TRBV6-2/TRBV6-3 | - | - | TGTGCCAGCAGTAATTCCCTAGGGGCCGGCACCGGGGAGCTGTTTTTT | CASSNSLGAGTGELFF